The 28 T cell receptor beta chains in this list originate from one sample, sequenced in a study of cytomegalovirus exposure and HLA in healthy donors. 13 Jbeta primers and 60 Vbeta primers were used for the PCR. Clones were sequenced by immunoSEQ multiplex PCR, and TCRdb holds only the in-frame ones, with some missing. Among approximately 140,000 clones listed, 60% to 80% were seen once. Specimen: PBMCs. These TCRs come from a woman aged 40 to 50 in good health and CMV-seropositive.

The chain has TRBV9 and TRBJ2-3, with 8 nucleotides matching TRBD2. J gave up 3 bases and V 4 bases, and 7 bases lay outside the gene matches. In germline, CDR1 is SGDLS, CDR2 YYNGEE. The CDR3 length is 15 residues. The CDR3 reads CASSSRGGQTDTQYF. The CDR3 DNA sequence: TGTGCCAGCAGCTCTCGCGGGGGGCAAACAGATACGCAGTATTTT.

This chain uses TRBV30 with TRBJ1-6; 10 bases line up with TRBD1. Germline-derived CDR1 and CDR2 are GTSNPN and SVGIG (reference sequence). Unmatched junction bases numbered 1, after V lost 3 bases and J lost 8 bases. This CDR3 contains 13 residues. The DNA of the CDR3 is TGTGCCTGGAGCGGGACAGGGGATTCACCCCTCCACTTT. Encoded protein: CAWSGTGDSPLHF. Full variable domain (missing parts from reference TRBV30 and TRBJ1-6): SQTIHQWPATLVQPVGSPLSLECTVEGTSNPNLYWYRQAAGRGLQLLFYSVGIGQISSEVPQNLSASRPQDRQFILSSKKLLLSDSGFYLCAWSGTGDSPLHFGNGTRLTVT.

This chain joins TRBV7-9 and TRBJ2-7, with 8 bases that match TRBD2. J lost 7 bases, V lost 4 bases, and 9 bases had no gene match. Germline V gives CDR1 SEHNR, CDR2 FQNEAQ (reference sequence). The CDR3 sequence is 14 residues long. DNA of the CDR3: TGTGCCAGCAGCTCGGGGCTAGCGGGTTATGAGCAGTACTTC. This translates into CASSSGLAGYEQYF.

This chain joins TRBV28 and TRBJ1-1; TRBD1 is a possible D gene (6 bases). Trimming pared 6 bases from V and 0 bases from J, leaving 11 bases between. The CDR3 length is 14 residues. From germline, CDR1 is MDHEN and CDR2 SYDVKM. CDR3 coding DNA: TGTGCCAGCAGCCCCAGGGGTATGAACACTGAAGCTTTCTTT. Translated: CASSPRGMNTEAFF.

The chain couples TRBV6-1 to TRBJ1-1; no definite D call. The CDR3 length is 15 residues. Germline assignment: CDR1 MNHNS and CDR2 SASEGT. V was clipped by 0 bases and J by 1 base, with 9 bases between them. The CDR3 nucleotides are TGTGCCAGCAGTGAAGCATGGAGTTCGAACACTGAAGCTTTCTTT. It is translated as CASSEAWSSNTEAFF.

Here the CDR3 DNA reads TGCGCCAGCAGCGGGACTTCCGGGACCCAGTACTTC. Amino acids: CASSGTSGTQYF. The chain recombines TRBV5-1 with TRBJ2-5; D is possibly TRBD2 (6 bases). Deletions cut 4 bases from V and 7 bases from J, with 11 bases between. This CDR3 region has 12 residues. Per the germline V gene, CDR1 is SGHRS and CDR2 is YFSETQ.

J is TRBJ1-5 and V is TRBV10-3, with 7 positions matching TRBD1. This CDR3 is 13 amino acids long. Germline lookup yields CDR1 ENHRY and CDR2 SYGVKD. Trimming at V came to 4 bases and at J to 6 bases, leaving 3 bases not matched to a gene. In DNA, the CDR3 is TGTGCCATCAGTGGACAGGGCGGTCAGCCCCAGCATTTT. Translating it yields CAISGQGGQPQHF.

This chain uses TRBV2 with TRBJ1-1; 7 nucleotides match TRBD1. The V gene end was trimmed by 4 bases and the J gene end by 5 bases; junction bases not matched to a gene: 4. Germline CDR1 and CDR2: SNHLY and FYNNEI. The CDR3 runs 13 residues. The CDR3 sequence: CASSATGFTEAFF. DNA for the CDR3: TGTGCCAGCAGTGCGACAGGGTTTACTGAAGCTTTCTTT. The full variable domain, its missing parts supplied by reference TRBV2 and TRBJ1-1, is EPEVTQTPSHQVTQMGQEVILRCVPISNHLYFYWYRQILGQKVEFLVSFYNNEISEKSEIFDDQFSVERPDGSNFTLKIRSTKLEDSAMYFCASSATGFTEAFFGQGTRLTVV.

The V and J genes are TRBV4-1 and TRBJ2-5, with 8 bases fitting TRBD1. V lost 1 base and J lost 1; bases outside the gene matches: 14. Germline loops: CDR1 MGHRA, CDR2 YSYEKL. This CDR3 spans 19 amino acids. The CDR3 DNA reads TGCGCCAGCAGCCAAGGCCCCCCCGGGACAGGATTAATCCAAGAGACCCAGTACTTC. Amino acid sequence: CASSQGPPGTGLIQETQYF.

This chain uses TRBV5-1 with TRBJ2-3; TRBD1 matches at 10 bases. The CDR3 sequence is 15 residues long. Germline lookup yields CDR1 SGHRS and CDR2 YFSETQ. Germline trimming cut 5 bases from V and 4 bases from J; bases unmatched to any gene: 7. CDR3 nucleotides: TGCGCCAGCAGTATCATGGGACAGGGGTCAGATACGCAGTATTTT. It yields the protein CASSIMGQGSDTQYF. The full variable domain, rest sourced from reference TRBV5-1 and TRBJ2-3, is KAGVTQTPRYLIKTRGQQVTLSCSPISGHRSVSWYQQTPGQGLQFLFEYFSETQRNKGNFPGRFSGRQFSNSRSEMNVSTLELGDSALYLCASSIMGQGSDTQYFGPGTRLTVL.

The CDR3 protein is CASSLVGQGGPEEQYF. CDR3 coding DNA: TGTGCCAGCAGCTTAGTCGGACAGGGTGGTCCCGAAGAGCAGTACTTC. This chain joins TRBV7-3 and TRBJ2-7, with 8 bases that match TRBD1. This CDR3 contains 16 residues. Germline V gives CDR1 SGHTA, CDR2 FQGTGA. Losses at the gene ends were 2 bases for V and 7 bases for J; bases not matched to a gene: 13.

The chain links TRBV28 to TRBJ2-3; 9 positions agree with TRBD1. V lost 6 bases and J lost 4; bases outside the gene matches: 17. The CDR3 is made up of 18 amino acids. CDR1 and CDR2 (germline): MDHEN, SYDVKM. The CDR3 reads CASRSGTGTKWAADTQYF. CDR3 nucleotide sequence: TGTGCCAGCAGGTCCGGGACAGGGACAAAGTGGGCGGCAGATACGCAGTATTTT.

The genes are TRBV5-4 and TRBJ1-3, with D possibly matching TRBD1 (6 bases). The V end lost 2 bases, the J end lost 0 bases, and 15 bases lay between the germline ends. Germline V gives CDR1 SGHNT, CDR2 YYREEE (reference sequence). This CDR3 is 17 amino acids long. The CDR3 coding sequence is TGTGCCAGCAGCTTCCGTTCAGGGGACCTCTCTGGAAACACCATATATTTT. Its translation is CASSFRSGDLSGNTIYF.

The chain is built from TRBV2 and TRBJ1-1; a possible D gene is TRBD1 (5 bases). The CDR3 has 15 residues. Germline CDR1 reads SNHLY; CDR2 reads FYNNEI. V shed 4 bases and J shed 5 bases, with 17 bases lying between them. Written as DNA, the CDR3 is TGTGCCAGCAGTGGTTTGGAACAGGCGGGGACTGAAGCTTTCTTT. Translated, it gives CASSGLEQAGTEAFF.

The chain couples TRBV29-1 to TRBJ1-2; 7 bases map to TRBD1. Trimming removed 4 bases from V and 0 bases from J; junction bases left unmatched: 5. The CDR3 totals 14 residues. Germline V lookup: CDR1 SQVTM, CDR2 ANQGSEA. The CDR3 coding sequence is TGCAGCGTTGGGACGGGGACAGCTAACTATGGCTACACCTTC. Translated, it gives CSVGTGTANYGYTF.

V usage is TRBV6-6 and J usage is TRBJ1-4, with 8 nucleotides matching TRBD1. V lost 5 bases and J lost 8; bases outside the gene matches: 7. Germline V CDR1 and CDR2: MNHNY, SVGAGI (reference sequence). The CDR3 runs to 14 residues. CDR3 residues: CASSPQRTGEKLFF. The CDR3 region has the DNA TGTGCCAGCAGTCCCCAAAGGACAGGGGAAAAACTGTTTTTT.

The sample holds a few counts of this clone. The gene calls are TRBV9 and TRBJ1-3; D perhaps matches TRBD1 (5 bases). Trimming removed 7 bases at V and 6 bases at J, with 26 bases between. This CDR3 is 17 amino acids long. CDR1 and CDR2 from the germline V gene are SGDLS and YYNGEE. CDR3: CASHLGGLGQGENTIYF. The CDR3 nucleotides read TGTGCCAGCCACTTGGGGGGTCTCGGGCAGGGAGAAAACACCATATATTTT.

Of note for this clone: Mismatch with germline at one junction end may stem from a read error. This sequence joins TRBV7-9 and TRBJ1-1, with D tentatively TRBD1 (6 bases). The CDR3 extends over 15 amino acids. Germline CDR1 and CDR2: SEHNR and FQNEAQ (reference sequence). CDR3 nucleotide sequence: TGTTCCAGCAGCTTAGTTCAGGGGCGGAACACTGAAGCTTTCTTT. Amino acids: CSSSLVQGRNTEAFF.

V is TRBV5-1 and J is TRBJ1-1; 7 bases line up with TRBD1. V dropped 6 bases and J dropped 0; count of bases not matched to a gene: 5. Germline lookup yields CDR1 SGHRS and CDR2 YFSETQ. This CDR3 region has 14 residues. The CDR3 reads CASNAGQLNTEAFF. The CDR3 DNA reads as TGCGCCAGCAACGCGGGACAGTTGAACACTGAAGCTTTCTTT.

In DNA form, the CDR3 reads TGCGCCAGCAGCCAAGTGACAGGTGCGGGTGGCTACACCTTC. It yields the protein CASSQVTGAGGYTF. The chain joins TRBV4-1 to TRBJ1-2, with D tentatively TRBD1 (6 bases). The CDR3 is made up of 14 amino acids. Trimming removed 1 base from V and 7 bases from J, with 13 bases in between. CDR1 and CDR2 from the germline V gene are MGHRA and YSYEKL.

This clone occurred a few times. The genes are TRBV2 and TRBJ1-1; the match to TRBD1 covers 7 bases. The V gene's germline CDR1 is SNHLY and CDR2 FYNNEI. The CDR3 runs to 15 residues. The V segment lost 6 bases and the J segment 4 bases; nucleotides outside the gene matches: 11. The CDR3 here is CASSITIDRVTEAFF. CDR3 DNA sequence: TGTGCCAGCAGCATTACCATTGACAGGGTCACTGAAGCTTTCTTT. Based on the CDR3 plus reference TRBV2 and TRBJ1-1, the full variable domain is EPEVTQTPSHQVTQMGQEVILRCVPISNHLYFYWYRQILGQKVEFLVSFYNNEISEKSEIFDDQFSVERPDGSNFTLKIRSTKLEDSAMYFCASSITIDRVTEAFFGQGTRLTVV.

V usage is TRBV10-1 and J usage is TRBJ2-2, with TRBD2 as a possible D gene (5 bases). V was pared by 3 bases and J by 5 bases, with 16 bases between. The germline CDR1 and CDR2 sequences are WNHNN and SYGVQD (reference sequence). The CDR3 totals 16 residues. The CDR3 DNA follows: TGCGCCAGCAGTGAAGGCCGGGGAAGAGGAACCGGGGAGCTGTTTTTT. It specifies CASSEGRGRGTGELFF.

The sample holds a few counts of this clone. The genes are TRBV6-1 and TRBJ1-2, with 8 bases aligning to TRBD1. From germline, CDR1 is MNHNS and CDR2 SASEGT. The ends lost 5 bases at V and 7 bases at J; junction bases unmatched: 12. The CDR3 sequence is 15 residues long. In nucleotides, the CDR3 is TGTGCCAGCAGTCGAAACGTACAGGGGGAGGGTGGCTACACCTTC. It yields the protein CASSRNVQGEGGYTF.

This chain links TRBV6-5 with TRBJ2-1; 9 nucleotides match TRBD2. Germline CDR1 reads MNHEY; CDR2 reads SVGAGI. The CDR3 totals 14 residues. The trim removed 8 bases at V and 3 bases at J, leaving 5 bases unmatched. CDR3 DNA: TGTGCCAGCCATAGACTAGCGGACTACAATGAGCAGTTCTTC. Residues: CASHRLADYNEQFF.

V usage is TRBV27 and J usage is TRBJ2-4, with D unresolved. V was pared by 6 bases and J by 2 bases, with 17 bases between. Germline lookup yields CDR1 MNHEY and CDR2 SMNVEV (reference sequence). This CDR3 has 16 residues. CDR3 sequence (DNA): TGTGCCAGCAGCGACACGAATTTCCTGTCCAAAAACATTCAGTACTTC. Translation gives CASSDTNFLSKNIQYF.

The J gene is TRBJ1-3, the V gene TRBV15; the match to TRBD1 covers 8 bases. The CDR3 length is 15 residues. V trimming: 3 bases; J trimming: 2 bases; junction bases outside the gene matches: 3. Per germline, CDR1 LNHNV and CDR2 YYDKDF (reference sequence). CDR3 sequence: CATSSDRGAGNTIYF. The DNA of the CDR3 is TGTGCCACCAGCAGCGACAGGGGCGCTGGAAACACCATATATTTT.

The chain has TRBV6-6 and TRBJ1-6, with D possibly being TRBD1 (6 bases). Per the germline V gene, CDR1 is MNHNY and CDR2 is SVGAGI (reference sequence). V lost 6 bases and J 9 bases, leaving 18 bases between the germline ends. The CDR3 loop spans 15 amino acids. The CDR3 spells CASSQGGGSLSPLHF. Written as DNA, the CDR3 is TGTGCCAGCAGCCAAGGGGGGGGGTCCCTTTCACCCCTCCACTTT.

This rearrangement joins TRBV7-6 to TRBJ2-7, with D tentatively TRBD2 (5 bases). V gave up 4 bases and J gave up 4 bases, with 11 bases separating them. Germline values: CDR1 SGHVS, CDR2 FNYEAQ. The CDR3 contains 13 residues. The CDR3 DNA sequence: TGTGCCAGCAGCTCCACGTCGGGATACGAGCAGTACTTC. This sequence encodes CASSSTSGYEQYF.